These 10 T cell receptor beta chains were all obtained from the same sample, sequenced in a study of patients and donors after allogeneic stem cell transplantation. TCRdb called the RT-PCR reads again in MiXCR, with one record for every CDR3 protein. Among roughly 880,000 distinct CDR3 sequences listed, more than 15% were seen once. Sequenced sample: blood, either unsorted or a sorted T cell fraction (not recorded which). The receptors were gathered from a human donor who was either an allogeneic HSCT recipient or a stem cell or donor lymphocyte infusion donor (not recorded which). It is not recorded whose cells these are; they may come from a transplant donor.

J is TRBJ1-1 and V is TRBV7-3; D is perhaps TRBD1 (5 bases). The CDR3 contains 14 residues. Trimming shortened V by 0 bases and J by 4 bases, and 9 bases separated the two germline ends. Germline values: CDR1 SGHTA, CDR2 FQGTGA. For the CDR3, the DNA is TGTGCCAGCAGCTTAACGTCCGGGGGCACTGAAGCTTTCTTT. This encodes CASSLTSGGTEAFF.

The chain is built from TRBV6-2 or TRBV6-3 and TRBJ1-1; TRBD1 is a possible D gene (5 bases). This CDR3 region has 19 residues. Germline V lookup: CDR1 MNHEY, CDR2 SVGEGT. V gave up 2 bases and J gave up 5 bases, with 27 bases separating them. DNA of the CDR3: TGTGCCAGCAGTTACGAAAAATTTAGCCGGGGCAGGGAAGGGACTGAAGCTTTCTTT. This codes for CASSYEKFSRGREGTEAFF.

This chain joins TRBV27 and TRBJ1-1, with D hard to call. Trimming removed 2 bases from V and 4 bases from J, with 17 bases in between. The CDR3 is made up of 16 amino acids. Germline lookup yields CDR1 MNHEY and CDR2 SMNVEV (reference sequence). CDR3 loop: CASSLEKPRLVTEAFF. The CDR3 coding sequence is TGTGCCAGCAGTTTAGAGAAGCCTCGTTTGGTCACTGAAGCTTTCTTT.

The chain recombines TRBV5-4 with TRBJ1-2; D remains ambiguous. CDR3 size: 16 residues. Germline CDR1 and CDR2: SGHNT and YYREEE (reference sequence). Trimming shortened V by 7 bases and J by 2 bases, and 21 bases separated the two germline ends. CDR3 nucleotides: TGTGCCAGCCAAACATCCATGGCTGGAATCAACTATGGCTACACCTTC. This gives the protein CASQTSMAGINYGYTF.

V and J are TRBV7-3 and TRBJ2-2, with 11 nucleotides matching TRBD1. From germline, CDR1 is SGHTA and CDR2 FQGTGA. This CDR3 contains 17 residues. Germline trimming cut 0 bases from V and 7 bases from J; bases unmatched to any gene: 7. The CDR3 DNA sequence: TGTGCCAGCAGCTTAACTTTCGGGACAGGGGGTGACGGGGAGCTGTTTTTT. Its protein is CASSLTFGTGGDGELFF.

In this sample, this clonotype turned up a few times. The genes are TRBV12-3 or TRBV12-4 and TRBJ1-2; D may be TRBD1 (6 bases). CDR3 size: 11 residues. V lost 8 bases and J lost 12, with 16 bases in between. The CDR3 is CASGYRQENTF. As DNA, the CDR3 is TGTGCCAGCGGATATAGACAGGAGAACACCTTC.

In this sample, this clonotype turned up a few times. V and J are TRBV20-1 and TRBJ2-1, with a weak D call TRBD2 (7 bases). V lost 0 bases and J 8 bases, leaving 20 bases between the germline ends. Germline V gene lookup returns CDR1 DFQATT and CDR2 SNEGSKA (reference sequence). The length of the CDR3 is 16 residues. In DNA, the CDR3 is TGCAGTGCTAGAGATCTGGCGGGAGTAAGGGGGGATGAGCAGTTCTTC. Its protein product is CSARDLAGVRGDEQFF.

The chain has TRBV12-3 or TRBV12-4 and TRBJ2-2; D tentatively reads TRBD1 or TRBD2 (5 bases each). Trimming left V 2 bases short and J 11 bases short, with 12 bases between. The CDR3 is made up of 13 amino acids. The CDR3 DNA is TGTGCCAGCAGTTTATTTGGGGGAAAAGAGCTGTTTTTT. This translates into CASSLFGGKELFF.

This clonotype showed up just a few times. The CDR3 spells CASSLEGGPRSTDTQYF. CDR3 nucleotides: TGCGCCAGCAGCTTGGAGGGCGGTCCCCGTAGCACAGATACGCAGTATTTT. The V and J genes are TRBV5-1 and TRBJ2-3, with unresolved D. The V and J ends lost 0 bases and 0 bases respectively, with 14 bases between them. Germline loops: CDR1 SGHRS, CDR2 YFSETQ. The CDR3 contains 17 residues.

This clonotype showed up just a few times. The rearrangement joins TRBV4-3 to TRBJ1-5; D is perhaps TRBD1 (6 bases). The V gene's germline CDR1 is LGHNA and CDR2 YSLEER. The CDR3 loop spans 15 amino acids. V dropped 0 bases and J dropped 5 bases, with 11 bases sitting between them. For the CDR3, the DNA is TGCGCCAGCAGCCAAGAGGGGGCTTTTGATCAGCCCCAGCATTTT. This encodes CASSQEGAFDQPQHF.